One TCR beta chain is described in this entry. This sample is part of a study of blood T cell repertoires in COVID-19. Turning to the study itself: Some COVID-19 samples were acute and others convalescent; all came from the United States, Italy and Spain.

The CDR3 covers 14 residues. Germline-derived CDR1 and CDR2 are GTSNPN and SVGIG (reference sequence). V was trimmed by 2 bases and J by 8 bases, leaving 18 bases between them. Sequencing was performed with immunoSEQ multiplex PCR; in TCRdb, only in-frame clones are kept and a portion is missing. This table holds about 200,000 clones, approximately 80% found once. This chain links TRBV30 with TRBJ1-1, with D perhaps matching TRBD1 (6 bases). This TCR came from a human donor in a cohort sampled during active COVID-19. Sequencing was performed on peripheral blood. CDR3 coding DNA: TGTGCCTGGAGTTTGGGGGCCCGACGACCCGAAGCTTTCTTT. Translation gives CAWSLGARRPEAFF.